This T cell receptor beta chain was captured in a study of cytomegalovirus exposure and HLA in healthy donors. Study-level results: Three CMV-associated chains proved CMV antigen-specific in vitro. Donor immune exposure was known only as CMV serostatus. Analysis was performed later, and it showed HLA-associated TCR beta chains to be more clonally expanded than equally common others. Fewer N-insertions (relative to the approximately 700-donor mean) were reportedly seen in an Asian-associated ancestry cluster in a later analysis.

Germline V CDR1 and CDR2: MNHEY, SVGAGI. The CDR3 totals 13 residues. The V and J ends lost 6 bases and 3 bases respectively, with 12 bases between them. With 60 Vbeta and 13 Jbeta primers, the PCR was carried out. Assay: immunoSEQ multiplex PCR; the TCRdb copy retains only in-frame clones and omits some. The table shows some 200,000 clones, with roughly three quarters occurring only once. The count of this clone is one. Its antigen is not known. The sequencing input was PBMCs. The clonotype comes from a woman aged 45 to 65 in good health and CMV-seronegative. This chain uses TRBV6-5 with TRBJ2-7; a possible D gene is TRBD1 (6 bases). CDR3 region: CASSVRDNYEQYF. As DNA, the CDR3 is TGTGCCAGCAGCGTCCGGGACAACTACGAGCAGTACTTC.